This T cell receptor beta chain was identified during a study of identical twins. Broader study findings: Those out-of-frame alpha sequences shared by twins showed an excess of low generation probability.

The CDR3 totals 17 residues. Germline CDR1 and CDR2: SEHNR and FQNEAQ (reference sequence). Trimming removed 1 base from V and 5 bases from J, with 18 bases in between. This clonotype was counted a few times. Its cognate antigen is unknown. TCRdb reprocessed the 5' RACE reads via MiXCR and lists one record per CDR3 protein. The sample consists of some 1,600,000 distinct CDR3 sequences, around a third of them appearing once. The sample comprised cord blood. This rearrangement joins TRBV7-9 to TRBJ2-1; TRBD2 is a possible D gene (5 bases). This TCR was recovered from a newborn girl in good health. As DNA, the CDR3 is TGTGCCAGCAGCTTAGTCTTCCTAGACTTCGGGGACAATGAGCAGTTCTTC. As protein: CASSLVFLDFGDNEQFF.